The 27 T cell receptor beta chains in this list originate from one sample, sequenced in a study of blood T cell repertoires in COVID-19. Libraries were prepared by immunoSEQ multiplex PCR; TCRdb keeps only in-frame clonotypes and omits some of them. The sample gives some 350,000 clones, around nine tenths of which show up once; about 3% is in the top ten. The sequenced material came from peripheral blood. These TCRs come from a human donor in a cohort sampled during active COVID-19.

The gene calls are TRBV20-1 and TRBJ2-5; D is ambiguous. Germline CDR1 and CDR2: DFQATT and SNEGSKA (reference sequence). The CDR3 spans 10 residues. V was shortened by 0 bases and J by 9 bases, with 5 bases between the two germline ends. In DNA, the CDR3 is TGCAGTGCTAGAGATACGGCCCAGTACTTC. It encodes CSARDTAQYF.

This sequence joins TRBV28 and TRBJ1-1, with a possible D match to TRBD1 (5 bases). Germline assignment: CDR1 MDHEN and CDR2 SYDVKM. CDR3 size: 13 residues. Trimming left V 3 bases short and J 1 base short, with 6 bases between. CDR3 sequence: CASSFDRNTEAFF. In nucleotides, the CDR3 is TGTGCCAGCAGTTTCGACAGGAACACTGAAGCTTTCTTT.

The CDR3 nucleotides read TGTGCCAGCAGCTTGGACGGAGGGGACGGGCGCTACACCTTC. Its protein product is CASSLDGGDGRYTF. The genes are TRBV5-5 and TRBJ1-2; D is possibly TRBD1 (5 bases). The CDR3 contains 14 residues. The germline V gene encodes CDR1 SGHKS and CDR2 YYEKEE (reference sequence). V dropped 0 bases and J dropped 9 bases, with 15 bases sitting between them.

The chain has TRBV19 and TRBJ2-6; 7 positions agree with TRBD1. V shed 7 bases and J 3 bases; nucleotides not matched to a gene: 9. Germline CDR1 LNHDA, CDR2 SQIVND (reference sequence). CDR3 length: 16 residues. The CDR3 DNA reads as TGTGCCAGTACTGTGACAGGGCGCATTGGGGCCAACGTCCTGACTTTC. This encodes CASTVTGRIGANVLTF.

The chain is built from TRBV7-2 and TRBJ2-2; no reliable D call. Trimming took off 1 base at V and 5 bases at J, with 8 bases between the two ends. This CDR3 region has 14 residues. Per germline, CDR1 SGHTA and CDR2 FQGNSA. The CDR3 DNA is TGTGCCAGCAGCTTAGTCCCGGTGACCGGGGAGCTGTTTTTT. Translating it yields CASSLVPVTGELFF.

The genes are TRBV7-3 and TRBJ2-3; D unresolved. CDR1 is SGHTA and CDR2 is FQGTGA in the germline V gene. Deletions cut 3 bases from V and 1 base from J, with 14 bases between. The CDR3 extends over 16 amino acids. The DNA for the CDR3 is TGTGCCAGCAGCTTCTTTAGTAGCAGCCGCACAGATACGCAGTATTTT. This gives the protein CASSFFSSSRTDTQYF.

This chain connects TRBV7-9 to TRBJ1-2, with TRBD1 matching 10 bases. V shed 4 bases, J shed 4 bases, and the junction held 9 bases outside the gene matches. CDR1 is SEHNR and CDR2 is FQNEAQ in the germline V gene (reference sequence). The CDR3 consists of 16 residues. The CDR3 region has the DNA TGTGCCAGCAGCTGCCCCCGGGACAGGGGTTGCTATGGCTACACCTTC. Translating it yields CASSCPRDRGCYGYTF.

This chain joins TRBV6-5 and TRBJ1-2; 7 bases map to TRBD1. V lost 5 bases and J lost 4; bases outside the gene matches: 4. The germline V gene encodes CDR1 MNHEY and CDR2 SVGAGI. CDR3 length equals 13 residues. The CDR3 DNA sequence: TGTGCCAGCAGTCGGACAGGACGCTATGGCTACACCTTC. Amino acid sequence: CASSRTGRYGYTF.

The rearrangement links TRBV11-2 to TRBJ2-7, with 11 bases lining up with TRBD2. CDR1 and CDR2 from the germline V gene are SGHAT and FQNNGV. With 4 bases clipped from V and 6 bases from J, the junction kept 8 bases outside the gene matches. The CDR3 has 15 residues. The DNA of the CDR3 is TGTGCCAGCAGCTACAGACTAGCGGGGTTCGGCGAGCAGTACTTC. Amino acid sequence: CASSYRLAGFGEQYF.

The count of this clone is one. The chain uses TRBV5-1 and TRBJ2-5; tentatively, D is TRBD1 (5 bases). Trimming stripped 3 bases from V and 3 bases from J, with 12 bases between. The CDR3 contains 14 residues. Looked up from germline, CDR1 is SGHRS and CDR2 is YFSETQ. The DNA for the CDR3 is TGCGCCAGCAGCTGGACGACAGACAAAGAGACCCAGTACTTC. Translated, it gives CASSWTTDKETQYF. The full variable domain, in which reference TRBV5-1 and TRBJ2-5 provide the parts outside the CDR3, is KAGVTQTPRYLIKTRGQQVTLSCSPISGHRSVSWYQQTPGQGLQFLFEYFSETQRNKGNFPGRFSGRQFSNSRSEMNVSTLELGDSALYLCASSWTTDKETQYFGPGTRLLVL.

This rearrangement joins TRBV5-1 to TRBJ2-5; tentative D call: TRBD1 (6 bases). Germline V gene data show CDR1 as SGHRS and CDR2 as YFSETQ. The CDR3 is 15 amino acids. V was cut by 1 base and J by 5 bases, with 15 bases left in between. In DNA form, the CDR3 reads TGCGCCAGCAGCTTGAACAGGGAAGCTTTGGAGACCCAGTACTTC. Protein: CASSLNREALETQYF.

Notes on this clone: One junction end disagrees with the germline gene, perhaps due to a read error. The chain combines TRBV20-1 with TRBJ1-2, with 7 bases matching TRBD1. CDR1 and CDR2 (germline): DFQATT, SNEGSKA (reference sequence). The CDR3 is made up of 15 amino acids. The CDR3 loop reads CSASYYHTGQSPPRF. CDR3 coding DNA: TGCAGTGCTAGTTACTACCATACGGGACAGTCCCCTCCTCGCTTC.

This sequence joins TRBV4-1 and TRBJ2-7, with D perhaps TRBD1 (6 bases). Trimming left V 2 bases short and J 4 bases short, with 15 bases between. CDR3 size: 15 residues. Germline-derived CDR1 and CDR2 are MGHRA and YSYEKL. As DNA, the CDR3 is TGCGCCAGCAGCCAACTACAGGGAACGACGTACGAGCAGTACTTC. Translating gives CASSQLQGTTYEQYF.

Turning to this clone: This sample includes further DNA sequences coding for the same CDR3. The V and J genes are TRBV29-1 and TRBJ2-7; 8 nucleotides agree with TRBD1. V dropped 7 bases and J dropped 6; count of bases not matched to a gene: 5. CDR3 length: 11 residues. Germline V gives CDR1 SQVTM, CDR2 ANQGSEA. The CDR3 DNA follows: TGCAGCGGTCAGGGGGCCGGCGAGCAGTACTTC. Translated: CSGQGAGEQYF.

This chain uses TRBV9 with TRBJ2-2; 8 bases are shared with TRBD2. Germline CDR1 is SGDLS and CDR2 is YYNGEE. With 5 bases clipped from V and 0 bases from J, the junction kept 3 bases outside the gene matches. The CDR3 totals 15 residues. The DNA for the CDR3 is TGTGCCAGCAGACGACTAGCGACGAACACCGGGGAGCTGTTTTTT. As protein: CASRRLATNTGELFF.

This clone was counted between two and nine times. The chain links TRBV29-1 to TRBJ1-4; tentatively, D is TRBD1 (5 bases). With 0 bases removed from V and 6 bases from J, the gap between germline ends came to 5 bases. The CDR3 has 12 residues. The germline CDR1 and CDR2 sequences are SQVTM and ANQGSEA. The CDR3 loop reads CSVEEGHEKLFF. The CDR3 DNA follows: TGCAGCGTTGAAGAGGGGCATGAAAAACTGTTTTTT.

V gene TRBV23-1 combines with J gene TRBJ2-1, with 7 nucleotides matching TRBD1. TRBV23-1 is an ORF, with its function uncertain. The CDR3 loop spans 13 amino acids. The V gene end was trimmed by 6 bases and the J gene end by 3 bases; junction bases not matched to a gene: 2. The CDR3, as DNA: TGCGCCAGCAGACAGGGGCTCTACAATGAGCAGTTCTTC. Its protein product is CASRQGLYNEQFF.

V gene TRBV5-1 combines with J gene TRBJ1-4, with 7 bases aligning to TRBD1. Germline CDR1 reads SGHRS; CDR2 reads YFSETQ. The ends lost 4 bases at V and 8 bases at J; junction bases unmatched: 8. The CDR3 has 14 amino acids. The CDR3 protein is CASSLGQIGEKLFF. CDR3 DNA: TGCGCCAGCAGCCTGGGACAGATAGGGGAAAAACTGTTTTTT.

The V and J genes are TRBV29-1 and TRBJ2-7; D perhaps matches TRBD1 (6 bases). V was cut by 1 base and J by 3 bases, with 7 bases left in between. The CDR3 spans 12 residues. The V gene's germline CDR1 is SQVTM and CDR2 ANQGSEA. CDR3 amino acids: CSVEAGDYEQYF. The CDR3 DNA follows: TGCAGCGTTGAAGCAGGGGACTACGAGCAGTACTTC.

V usage is TRBV9 and J usage is TRBJ2-5; D is possibly TRBD2 (7 bases). The germline gives CDR1 SGDLS, CDR2 YYNGEE. Trimming pared 6 bases from V and 4 bases from J, leaving 19 bases between. The length of the CDR3 is 15 residues. In DNA form, the CDR3 reads TGTGCCAGCACCCCCAGAGGGGAGGGGGGAGAGACCCAGTACTTC. Its protein product is CASTPRGEGGETQYF.

This clone was seen more than once but under ten times. The chain combines TRBV6-5 with TRBJ1-1; D not certain. Germline assignment: CDR1 MNHEY and CDR2 SVGAGI. The length of the CDR3 is 12 residues. V dropped 6 bases and J dropped 10 bases, with 15 bases sitting between them. CDR3 protein: CASSRTGSVAFF. The CDR3 coding sequence is TGTGCCAGCAGCCGCACCGGGTCGGTAGCTTTCTTT.

J is TRBJ1-1 and V is TRBV28; D perhaps matches TRBD1 (5 bases). Trimming removed 6 bases at V and 14 bases at J, with 22 bases between. CDR3 length: 13 amino acids. Germline CDR1 is MDHEN and CDR2 is SYDVKM. CDR3 protein: CASSRTGAPSMFF. The CDR3 bases are TGTGCCAGCAGCCGAACTGGGGCCCCTAGTATGTTCTTT.

V and J are TRBV2 and TRBJ2-1, with D unclear. V was shortened by 2 bases and J by 7 bases, with 6 bases between the two germline ends. The CDR3 length is 12 residues. Per the germline V gene, CDR1 is SNHLY and CDR2 is FYNNEI. The CDR3 here is CASSESRNEQFF. CDR3 coding DNA: TGTGCCAGCAGTGAAAGCAGGAATGAGCAGTTCTTC.

This chain uses TRBV5-6 with TRBJ1-3; TRBD1 might be the D (5 bases). Trimming took 0 bases from V and 4 from J, leaving 8 bases between them. Germline CDR1 is SGHDT and CDR2 is YYEEEE. CDR3 length: 14 amino acids. CDR3 loop: CASSLDRYGNTIYF. The CDR3 DNA sequence: TGTGCCAGCAGCTTGGACAGGTACGGAAACACCATATATTTT.

The chain uses TRBV5-6 and TRBJ2-3; 14 nucleotides match TRBD2. Germline V gene data show CDR1 as SGHDT and CDR2 as YYEEEE. Germline trimming cut 4 bases from V and 7 bases from J; bases unmatched to any gene: 8. This CDR3 has 16 residues. Here the CDR3 reads CASSPRLAGGRNTQYF. In nucleotides, the CDR3 is TGTGCCAGCAGCCCCCGACTAGCGGGGGGGCGCAATACGCAGTATTTT. Supplemented by reference TRBV5-6 and TRBJ2-3, the full variable domain reads DAGVTQSPTHLIKTRGQQVTLRCSPKSGHDTVSWYQQALGQGPQFIFQYYEEEERQRGNFPDRFSGHQFPNYSSELNVNALLLGDSALYLCASSPRLAGGRNTQYFGPGTRLTVL.

This rearrangement joins TRBV28 to TRBJ2-1, with TRBD1 matching over 7 bases. The V segment lost 3 bases and the J segment 6 bases; nucleotides outside the gene matches: 14. The germline gives CDR1 MDHEN, CDR2 SYDVKM. CDR3 length equals 17 residues. The CDR3 sequence: CASSFRRDRVLFNEQFF. The CDR3 DNA is TGTGCCAGCAGTTTCCGCCGAGACAGGGTTCTATTCAATGAGCAGTTCTTC.

The chain has TRBV7-9 and TRBJ2-7; D remains ambiguous. The germline V gene has CDR1 SEHNR and CDR2 FQNEAQ (reference sequence). This CDR3 is built from 11 residues. Trimming took 5 bases from V and 4 from J, leaving 6 bases between them. The CDR3 DNA is TGTGCCAGCAGCCCCCTGTACGAGCAGTACTTC. Residues: CASSPLYEQYF.